The clone carrying this TCR beta chain was seen a few times. This record comes from a study of molecular identifiers for immune sequencing clone quantification. One entry per CDR3 protein, called by TCRdb with MiXCR from the PCR reads. Among 550,000 to 750,000 distinct CDR3 sequences listed, about 20% were seen once. V was clipped by 5 bases and J by 6 bases; unmatched bases: 4. Germline CDR1 and CDR2: GTSNPN and SVGIG (reference sequence). The CDR3 loop spans 13 amino acids. The sequence was obtained from a human donor in good health. Some libraries in this study had Jurkat cell RNA spiked in. What was sequenced was naive CD8+ T cells from blood, with Jurkat cell RNA spiked in. The subset is: FACS-sorted CD8+CD4-CCR7+CD45RA+ naive T cells. V gene TRBV30 combines with J gene TRBJ2-1; 10 bases match TRBD2. CDR3 DNA: TGTGCCTGGGCTAGCGGGGGATTCAATGAGCAGTTCTTC. It specifies CAWASGGFNEQFF.